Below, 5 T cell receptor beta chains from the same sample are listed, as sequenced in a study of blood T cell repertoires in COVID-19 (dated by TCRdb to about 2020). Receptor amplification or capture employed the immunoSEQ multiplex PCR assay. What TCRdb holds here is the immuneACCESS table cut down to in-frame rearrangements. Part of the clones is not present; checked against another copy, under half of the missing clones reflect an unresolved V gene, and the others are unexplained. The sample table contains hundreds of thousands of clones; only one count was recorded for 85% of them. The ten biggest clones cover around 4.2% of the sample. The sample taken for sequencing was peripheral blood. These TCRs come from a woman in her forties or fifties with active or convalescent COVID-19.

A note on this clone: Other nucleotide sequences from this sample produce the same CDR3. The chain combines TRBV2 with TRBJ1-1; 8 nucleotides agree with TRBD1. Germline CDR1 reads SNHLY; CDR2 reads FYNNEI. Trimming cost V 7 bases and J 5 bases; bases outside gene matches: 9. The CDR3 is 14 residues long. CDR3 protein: CASIDRGRRTEAFF. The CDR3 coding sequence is TGTGCCAGCATTGACAGGGGACGAAGGACTGAAGCTTTCTTT.

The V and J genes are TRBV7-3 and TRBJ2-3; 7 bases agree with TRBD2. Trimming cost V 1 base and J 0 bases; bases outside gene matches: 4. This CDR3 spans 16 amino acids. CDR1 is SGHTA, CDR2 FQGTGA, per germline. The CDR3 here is CASSLRLASSTDTQYF. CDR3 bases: TGTGCCAGCAGCTTAAGACTAGCCTCTAGCACAGATACGCAGTATTTT.

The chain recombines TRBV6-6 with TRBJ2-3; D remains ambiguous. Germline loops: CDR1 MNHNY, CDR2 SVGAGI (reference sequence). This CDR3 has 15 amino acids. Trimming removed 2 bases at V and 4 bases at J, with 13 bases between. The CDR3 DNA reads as TGTGCCAGCAGTTACCGGTCCCCGGGTGCAGATACGCAGTATTTT. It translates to CASSYRSPGADTQYF.

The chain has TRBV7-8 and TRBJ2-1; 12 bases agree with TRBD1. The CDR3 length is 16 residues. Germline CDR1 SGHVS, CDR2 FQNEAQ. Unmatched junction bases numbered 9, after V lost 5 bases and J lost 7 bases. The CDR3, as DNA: TGTGCCAGCAGCACCTACCGGGACAGGGGGCGAAATGAGCAGTTCTTC. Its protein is CASSTYRDRGRNEQFF.

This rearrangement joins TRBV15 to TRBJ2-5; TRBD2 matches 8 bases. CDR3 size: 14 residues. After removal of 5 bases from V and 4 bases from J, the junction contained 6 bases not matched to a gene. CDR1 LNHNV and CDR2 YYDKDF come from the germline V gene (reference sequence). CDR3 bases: TGTGCCACCAGCTGGGCGGCGGGAGGAGAGACCCAGTACTTC. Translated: CATSWAAGGETQYF.